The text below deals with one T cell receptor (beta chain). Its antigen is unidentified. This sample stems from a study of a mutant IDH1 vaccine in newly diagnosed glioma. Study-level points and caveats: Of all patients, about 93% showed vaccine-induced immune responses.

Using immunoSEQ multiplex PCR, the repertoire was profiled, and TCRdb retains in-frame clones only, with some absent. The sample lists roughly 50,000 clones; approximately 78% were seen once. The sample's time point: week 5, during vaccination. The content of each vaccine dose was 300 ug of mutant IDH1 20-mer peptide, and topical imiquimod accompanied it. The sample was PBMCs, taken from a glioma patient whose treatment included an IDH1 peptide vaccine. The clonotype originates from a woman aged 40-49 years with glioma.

The CDR3 is CASSPPLVGDGYTF. The DNA for the CDR3 is TGCGCCAGCAGCCCCCCTTTGGTGGGCGATGGCTACACCTTC. The J gene is TRBJ1-2, the V gene TRBV23-1, with D unclear. TRBV23-1 carries the ORF label, with uncertain function. CDR3 length equals 14 residues. V lost 6 bases, J lost 6 bases, and 17 bases lay in between.